The 17 T cell receptor beta chains below all came from one sample that was sequenced in a study of identical twins. Each CDR3 protein is one row after TCRdb ran MiXCR on the 5' RACE reads. The table records approximately 700,000 distinct CDR3 sequences, 6.1% of them present only once. Sequencing was performed on naive T cells sorted from blood. The receptor source for this set is a man younger than 35 in good health.

Ten or more counts support this clonotype. The V gene is TRBV10-3, the J gene TRBJ2-2; D not resolved. Germline V gene lookup returns CDR1 ENHRY and CDR2 SYGVKD. Deletions cut 6 bases from V and 8 bases from J, with 10 bases between. CDR3 size: 12 residues. The CDR3 sequence: CAISPARGELFF. CDR3 coding DNA: TGTGCCATCAGCCCTGCCCGAGGGGAGCTGTTTTTT.

At least ten counts were recorded for this clonotype. The genes are TRBV5-6 and TRBJ2-1; D not resolved. Germline-derived CDR1 and CDR2 are SGHDT and YYEEEE. The CDR3 sequence is 12 residues long. Trimming removed 0 bases at V and 8 bases at J, with 6 bases between. The DNA for the CDR3 is TGTGCCAGCAGCTTGGTGTCGGATGAGCAGTTCTTC. It is translated as CASSLVSDEQFF.

On this clonotype itself: This may arise from a read error, as a much more abundant clone is one base away. No conserved phenylalanine or tryptophan ends this CDR3, so it is likely a read error. The chain combines TRBV10-3 with TRBJ2-7, with 7 positions matching TRBD1. CDR3 length: 14 amino acids. Germline V gene sequence: CDR1 ENHRY, CDR2 SYGVKD. Losses at the gene ends were 2 bases for V and 2 bases for J; bases not matched to a gene: 3. The CDR3 DNA reads TGTGCCATCAGTGAGGGACAGGCAGCCTACGAGCAGTACATC. Translating it yields CAISEGQAAYEQYI.

There are many counts of this clonotype. The V gene is TRBV29-1, the J gene TRBJ2-1, with D possibly being TRBD2 (6 bases). CDR3 size: 16 residues. V was cut by 0 bases and J by 5 bases, with 17 bases left in between. The V gene's germline CDR1 is SQVTM and CDR2 ANQGSEA. The CDR3 spells CSVEDWGLAPNNEQFF. CDR3 nucleotides: TGCAGCGTTGAAGATTGGGGCCTAGCGCCTAACAATGAGCAGTTCTTC.

The chain links TRBV20-1 to TRBJ1-1, with D maybe TRBD1 (5 bases). V was trimmed by 1 base and J by 1 base, leaving 13 bases between them. CDR1 DFQATT and CDR2 SNEGSKA come from the germline V gene (reference sequence). The CDR3 is 15 residues long. CDR3 residues: CSARGRRETNTEAFF. DNA for the CDR3: TGCAGTGCTAGAGGACGCAGGGAAACGAACACTGAAGCTTTCTTT.

This clonotype was observed at least ten times. The chain recombines TRBV20-1 with TRBJ2-7, with 8 bases that match TRBD1. The CDR3 contains 15 residues. CDR1 is DFQATT and CDR2 is SNEGSKA in the germline V gene (reference sequence). Germline trimming cut 2 bases from V and 6 bases from J; bases unmatched to any gene: 12. The DNA of the CDR3 is TGCAGTGCTAGAAACTCTCGGACAGGGTACAGCGAGCAGTACTTC. It translates to CSARNSRTGYSEQYF.

There are many counts of this clonotype. The chain recombines TRBV24-1 with TRBJ2-7; TRBD1 matches 7 bases. This CDR3 comprises 15 residues. Germline V CDR1 and CDR2: KGHDR, SFDVKD. J lost 4 bases, V lost 5 bases, and 10 bases had no gene match. CDR3 amino acids: CATSAARQGKYEQYF. The CDR3 coding sequence is TGTGCCACCAGTGCCGCCAGACAGGGAAAGTACGAGCAGTACTTC.

The rearrangement joins TRBV11-3 to TRBJ2-2; no clear D. V was pared by 3 bases and J by 1 base, with 9 bases between. The CDR3 loop spans 15 amino acids. Germline-derived CDR1 and CDR2 are SGHNT and YENEEA. The CDR3 coding sequence is TGTGCCAGCAGCTTTGGTGCGGTGAACACCGGGGAGCTGTTTTTT. Translation: CASSFGAVNTGELFF.

The V and J genes are TRBV10-3 and TRBJ2-3; 9 positions agree with TRBD1. Germline CDR1 reads ENHRY; CDR2 reads SYGVKD. CDR3 length: 13 amino acids. V lost 11 bases and J lost 4; bases outside the gene matches: 7. CDR3 sequence: CAVSQGAPDTQYF. The CDR3 region has the DNA TGTGCCGTCTCACAGGGGGCCCCAGATACGCAGTATTTT.

This clonotype was counted ten times or more. The chain couples TRBV9 to TRBJ2-1; tentative D call: TRBD1 (5 bases). Germline values: CDR1 SGDLS, CDR2 YYNGEE. Deletions cut 5 bases from V and 3 bases from J, with 9 bases between. There are 13 residues in the CDR3. The chain's CDR3 is CASSTGNYNEQFF. DNA of the CDR3: TGTGCCAGCAGTACAGGCAACTACAATGAGCAGTTCTTC.

The table lists this clonotype with a few counts. V is TRBV5-1 and J is TRBJ2-1; 16 bases align to TRBD2. The CDR3 is made up of 16 amino acids. With V trimmed by 2 bases and J by 10 bases, 6 bases remained unmatched. Looked up from germline, CDR1 is SGHRS and CDR2 is YFSETQ. The CDR3: CASSFPGLAGGREQFF. For the CDR3, the DNA is TGCGCCAGCAGCTTCCCGGGACTAGCGGGAGGGAGGGAGCAGTTCTTC.

This clonotype was seen repeatedly, ten times or more. The rearrangement links TRBV5-6 to TRBJ2-7; 7 bases match TRBD1. Germline lookup yields CDR1 SGHDT and CDR2 YYEEEE. Trimming took 4 bases from V and 7 from J; bases not matched to a gene: 8. The CDR3 sequence is 13 residues long. For the CDR3, the DNA is TGTGCCAGCAGCATCCTACAGGGGTATGAGCAGTACTTC. This gives the protein CASSILQGYEQYF.

This clonotype was counted many times. The V gene is TRBV10-3, the J gene TRBJ2-7; D possibly corresponds to TRBD2 (6 bases). Germline V gene lookup returns CDR1 ENHRY and CDR2 SYGVKD. V gave up 0 bases and J gave up 3 bases, with 12 bases separating them. There are 15 residues in the CDR3. CDR3 sequence: CAISESNSGNYEQYF. CDR3 bases: TGTGCCATCAGTGAGTCGAATAGCGGTAACTACGAGCAGTACTTC.

This clonotype showed up many times. The V gene is TRBV12-3 or TRBV12-4, the J gene TRBJ1-2; tentatively, D is TRBD1 (5 bases). CDR3 length equals 14 residues. Deletions cut 7 bases from V and 4 bases from J, with 16 bases between. CDR3 sequence: CASTLAPGVYGYTF. The CDR3 coding sequence is TGTGCCAGCACTCTCGCGCCGGGGGTCTATGGCTACACCTTC.

This chain joins TRBV4-1 and TRBJ2-5, with 12 bases matching TRBD2. This CDR3 is 16 amino acids long. Per the germline V gene, CDR1 is MGHRA and CDR2 is YSYEKL. The ends lost 3 bases at V and 4 bases at J; junction bases unmatched: 6. CDR3 nucleotide sequence: TGCGCCAGCAGCCAGGACCTAGCGGGAGGGGGAGAGACCCAGTACTTC. Translation: CASSQDLAGGGETQYF.

This clonotype was detected a few times. The gene calls are TRBV10-3 and TRBJ2-3; 9 bases map to TRBD2. Trimming removed 8 bases from V and 4 bases from J; junction bases left unmatched: 7. The CDR3 covers 14 residues. Germline V gene sequence: CDR1 ENHRY, CDR2 SYGVKD. The CDR3: CAIRPSGNADTQYF. CDR3 bases: TGTGCCATCCGGCCTAGCGGGAATGCAGATACGCAGTATTTT.

The chain has TRBV5-1 and TRBJ2-2, with D perhaps TRBD1 or TRBD2 (5 bases each). CDR3 length: 17 amino acids. Trimming removed 1 base at V and 6 bases at J, with 19 bases between. Germline V gives CDR1 SGHRS, CDR2 YFSETQ. The CDR3 reads CASSLTSRGSGAGELFF. In DNA form, the CDR3 reads TGCGCCAGCAGCTTGACTTCGAGGGGCAGCGGAGCCGGGGAGCTGTTTTTT.